A single sample is the source of the 6 T cell receptor beta chains below, sequenced in a study of blood T cell repertoires in COVID-19. Sequencing used immunoSEQ multiplex PCR; TCRdb keeps in-frame clones, though not all of them. The repertoire holds 350,000 or so clones, with 80% to 90% as singletons. The sample taken for sequencing was peripheral blood. These receptors all stem from a woman in her twenties or thirties with COVID-19, enrolled during active disease.

The chain is built from TRBV28 and TRBJ1-3; a possible D gene is TRBD1 (5 bases). Trimming shortened V by 6 bases and J by 0 bases, and 15 bases separated the two germline ends. CDR1 MDHEN and CDR2 SYDVKM come from the germline V gene. This CDR3 has 16 amino acids. The DNA for the CDR3 is TGTGCCAGCAGCCTCGGGGGTGTGAGCTCTGGAAACACCATATATTTT. This encodes CASSLGGVSSGNTIYF. The variable domain in full, with the rest retrieved from reference TRBV28 and TRBJ1-3, is DVKVTQSSRYLVKRTGEKVFLECVQDMDHENMFWYRQDPGLGLRLIYFSYDVKMKEKGDIPEGYSVSREKKERFSLILESASTNQTSMYLCASSLGGVSSGNTIYFGEGSWLTVV.

The chain couples TRBV7-2 to TRBJ1-5; D gene unclear. CDR1 SGHTA and CDR2 FQGNSA come from the germline V gene. Trimming took off 4 bases at V and 0 bases at J, with 10 bases between the two ends. CDR3 length: 15 amino acids. CDR3 sequence (DNA): TGTGCCAGCAGCTGGGCCCTATATAGCAATCAGCCCCAGCATTTT. Amino acid sequence: CASSWALYSNQPQHF.

This chain's CDR3 is CASRQSSYEQYF. The DNA of the CDR3 is TGTGCCTCGAGACAGAGCTCCTACGAGCAGTACTTC. This chain connects TRBV30 to TRBJ2-7; D might be TRBD1 (5 bases). Germline loops: CDR1 GTSNPN, CDR2 SVGIG (reference sequence). This CDR3 is 12 amino acids long. V was shortened by 7 bases and J by 0 bases, with 10 bases between the two germline ends.

The sample holds one count of this clone. The chain recombines TRBV14 with TRBJ2-2, with D uncertain. This CDR3 region has 14 residues. Germline V lookup: CDR1 SGHDN, CDR2 FVKESK. Trimming pared 2 bases from V and 5 bases from J, leaving 9 bases between. The CDR3 DNA sequence: TGTGCCAGCAGCCAACGTGGGCAGACCGGGGAGCTGTTTTTT. This codes for CASSQRGQTGELFF.

The chain uses TRBV7-2 and TRBJ1-2; 9 bases are a match to TRBD1. Germline CDR1 SGHTA, CDR2 FQGNSA. The junction had 8 bases not matched to a gene; V was cut back by 1 base and J by 8 bases. There are 15 residues in the CDR3. The CDR3 nucleotides read TGTGCCAGCAGCTTAGTATGGGACAGGGTTGGAGGCTACACCTTC. This gives the protein CASSLVWDRVGGYTF.

This clone has just a few counts. The CDR3, as DNA: TGCGCCAGCAGATTTGACAGGGGGCCCTCCTACGAGCAGTACTTC. Translating it yields CASRFDRGPSYEQYF. The rearrangement uses TRBV5-1 and TRBJ2-7, with TRBD1 matching 10 bases. Trimming at V came to 5 bases and at J to 0 bases, leaving 5 bases not matched to a gene. The CDR3 is 15 amino acids. Germline V gene data show CDR1 as SGHRS and CDR2 as YFSETQ.